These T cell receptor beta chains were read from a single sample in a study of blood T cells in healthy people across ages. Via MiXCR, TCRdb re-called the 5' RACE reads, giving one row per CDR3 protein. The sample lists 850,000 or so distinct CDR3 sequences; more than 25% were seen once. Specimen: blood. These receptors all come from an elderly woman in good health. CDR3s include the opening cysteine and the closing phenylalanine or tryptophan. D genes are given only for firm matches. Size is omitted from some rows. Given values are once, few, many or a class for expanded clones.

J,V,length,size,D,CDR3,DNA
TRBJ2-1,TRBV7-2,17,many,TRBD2,CASSSASGGASYNEQFF,TGTGCCAGCAGCTCCGCTAGCGGGGGGGCTTCCTACAATGAGCAGTTCTTC
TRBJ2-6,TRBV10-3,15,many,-,CAISSESSGANVLTF,TGTGCCATCAGTTCCGAGAGCTCTGGGGCCAACGTCCTGACTTTC
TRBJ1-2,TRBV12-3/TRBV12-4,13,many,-,CASSSNGLYGYTF,TGTGCCAGCAGTTCGAACGGACTCTATGGCTACACCTTC
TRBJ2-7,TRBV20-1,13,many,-,CSASPGAPGEQYF,TGCAGTGCTAGTCCGGGAGCCCCCGGCGAGCAGTACTTC
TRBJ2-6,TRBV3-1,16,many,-,CASSHRRGAGANVLTF,TGTGCCAGCAGCCATCGTCGCGGGGCCGGGGCCAACGTCCTGACTTTC
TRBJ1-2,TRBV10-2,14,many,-,CASSEVIFNYGYTF,TGCGCCAGCAGTGAGGTCATTTTCAACTATGGCTACACCTTC
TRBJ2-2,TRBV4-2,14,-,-,CASRLVENTGELFF,TGTGCCAGCAGGCTTGTCGAGAACACCGGGGAGCTGTTTTTT
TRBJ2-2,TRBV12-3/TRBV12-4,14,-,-,CASSFEANTGELFF,TGTGCCAGCAGTTTTGAAGCGAACACCGGGGAGCTGTTTTTT
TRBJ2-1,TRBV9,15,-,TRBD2,CASTVASGGYNEQFF,TGTGCCAGCACCGTAGCAAGCGGGGGATACAATGAGCAGTTCTTC
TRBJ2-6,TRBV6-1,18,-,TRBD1,CASTPISPGGAGANVLTF,TGTGCCAGTACGCCTATTTCACCAGGGGGCGCTGGGGCCAACGTCCTGACTTTC
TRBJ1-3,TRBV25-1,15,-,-,CASSDWTASGNTIYF,TGTGCCAGCAGTGATTGGACAGCCTCTGGAAACACCATATATTTT
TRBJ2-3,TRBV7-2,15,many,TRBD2,CASSSLAGTTDTQYF,TGTGCCAGCAGCTCCCTAGCGGGGACCACAGATACGCAGTATTTT
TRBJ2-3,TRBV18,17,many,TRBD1,CASSPNRGRIITDTQYF,TGTGCCAGCTCACCAAACAGGGGCCGGATCATCACAGATACGCAGTATTTT
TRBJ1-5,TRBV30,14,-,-,CVWSQMGSNQPQHF,TGTGTCTGGAGCCAGATGGGTAGCAATCAGCCCCAGCATTTT
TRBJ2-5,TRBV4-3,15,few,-,CASSRGVGRQETQYF,TGCGCCAGCAGCCGAGGGGTTGGCAGACAAGAGACCCAGTACTTC
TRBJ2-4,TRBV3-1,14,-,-,CASSSSRLANEQYF,TGTGCCAGCAGCTCCTCCCGGCTGGCTAATGAGCAGTACTTC
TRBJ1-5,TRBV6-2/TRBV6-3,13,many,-,CASSYQAHQPQHF,TGTGCCAGCAGTTACCAGGCCCATCAGCCCCAGCATTTT
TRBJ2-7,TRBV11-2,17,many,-,CASSLGGRWGTSYEQYF,TGTGCCAGCAGCTTAGGGGGGCGATGGGGGACATCCTACGAGCAGTACTTC
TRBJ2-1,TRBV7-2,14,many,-,CASSRKIGSIEQFF,TGTGCCAGCAGCCGGAAGATAGGGTCAATTGAGCAGTTCTTC
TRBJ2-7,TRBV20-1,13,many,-,CSARPGTRDEQYF,TGCAGTGCCCGACCCGGGACAAGGGACGAGCAGTACTTC
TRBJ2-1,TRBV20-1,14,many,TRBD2,CSAPRVAGGNEQFF,TGCAGTGCTCCCCGGGTAGCGGGGGGGAATGAGCAGTTCTTC
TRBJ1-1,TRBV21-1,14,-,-,CANRDRGMNTEAFF,TGTGCCAACCGGGACAGGGGAATGAACACTGAAGCTTTCTTT
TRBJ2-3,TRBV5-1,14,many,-,CASSLPGSTDTQYF,TGCGCCAGCAGCTTGCCGGGGTCCACAGATACGCAGTATTTT
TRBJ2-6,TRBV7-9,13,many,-,CASGTSGANVLTF,TGTGCCAGCGGGACATCTGGGGCCAACGTCCTGACTTTC
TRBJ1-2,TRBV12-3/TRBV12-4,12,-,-,CASTTVGYGYTF,TGTGCCAGCACCACGGTCGGCTATGGCTACACCTTC
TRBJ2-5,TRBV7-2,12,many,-,CASSLMWETQYF,TGTGCCAGCAGCTTGATGTGGGAGACCCAGTACTTC
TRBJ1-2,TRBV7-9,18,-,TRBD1,CASSLPTDRGQTNYGHTF,TGTGCCAGCAGCTTACCAACGGACAGGGGGCAAACTAACTATGGCCACACCTTC
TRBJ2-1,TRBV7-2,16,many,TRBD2,CASSLAYLAGGDEQFF,TGTGCCAGCAGCTTAGCTTATCTAGCGGGGGGCGATGAGCAGTTCTTC
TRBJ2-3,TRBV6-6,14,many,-,CASSTGSSTDTQYF,TGTGCCAGCAGTACCGGGAGTAGCACAGATACGCAGTATTTT
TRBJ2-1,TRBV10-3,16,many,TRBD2,CAISDQAGGGHNEQFF,TGTGCCATCAGTGACCAAGCGGGGGGTGGTCACAATGAGCAGTTCTTC
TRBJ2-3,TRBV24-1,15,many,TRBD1,CATSDRQGPTDTQYF,TGTGCCACCAGTGATCGACAGGGACCCACAGATACGCAGTATTTT
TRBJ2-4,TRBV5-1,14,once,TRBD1,CASSPTGTGPEQYF,TGCGCCAGCAGCCCAACTGGGACAGGGCCTGAGCAGTACTTC
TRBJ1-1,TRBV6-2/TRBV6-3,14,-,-,CASRRLSENTEAFF,TGTGCCAGCAGGCGCTTGTCAGAGAACACTGAAGCTTTCTTT
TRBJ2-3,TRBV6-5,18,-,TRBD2,CASSLREGRGPSSYEQYF,TGTGCCAGCAGTTTGCGGGAGGGGAGGGGGCCAAGCTCCTACGAGCAGTATTTT
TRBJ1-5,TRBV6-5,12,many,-,CASSGRGQPQHF,TGTGCCAGCAGTGGGCGGGGGCAGCCCCAGCATTTT
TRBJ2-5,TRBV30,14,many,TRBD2,CAWRVSGGRETQYF,TGTGCCTGGAGGGTTAGCGGGGGGAGGGAGACCCAGTACTTC
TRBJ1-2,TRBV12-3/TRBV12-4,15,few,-,CASSQLDSPRYGYTF,TGTGCCAGCAGTCAACTTGACAGTCCTCGGTATGGCTACACCTTC
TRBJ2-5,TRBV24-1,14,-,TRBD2,CATTHSGGKETQYF,TGTGCCACCACCCATAGCGGGGGAAAAGAGACCCAGTACTTC
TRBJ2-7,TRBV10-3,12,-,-,CAISEASYEQYF,TGTGCCATCAGTGAGGCCTCCTACGAGCAGTACTTC
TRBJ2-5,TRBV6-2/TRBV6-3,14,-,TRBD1,CASRGQGPQETQYF,TGTGCCAGCAGAGGACAGGGGCCACAAGAGACCCAGTACTTC
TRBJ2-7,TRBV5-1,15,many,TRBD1,CASSSTTGGFYEQYF,TGCGCCAGCAGCTCTACGACAGGGGGGTTCTACGAGCAGTACTTC
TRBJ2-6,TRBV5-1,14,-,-,CASSGTTGANVLTF,TGCGCCAGCAGCGGAACGACTGGGGCCAACGTCCTGACTTTC
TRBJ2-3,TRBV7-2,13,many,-,CASSGERADTQYF,TGTGCCAGCAGCGGCGAGCGGGCAGATACGCAGTATTTT
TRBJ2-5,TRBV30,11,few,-,CAWTHGGAQYF,TGTGCCTGGACCCATGGAGGGGCCCAGTACTTC
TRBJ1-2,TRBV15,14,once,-,CATSVPGSNYGYTF,TGTGCCACCAGTGTACCAGGGTCTAACTATGGCTACACCTTC
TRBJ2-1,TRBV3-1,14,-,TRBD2,CASSLAGDSDEQFF,TGTGCCAGCAGCCTAGCGGGGGATTCCGATGAGCAGTTCTTC
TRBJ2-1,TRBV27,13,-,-,CASQEGARNEQFF,TGTGCCAGCCAGGAGGGGGCGCGAAATGAGCAGTTCTTC
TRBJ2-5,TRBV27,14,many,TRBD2,CASSYVGGQETQYF,TGTGCCAGCAGTTATGTGGGGGGGCAAGAGACCCAGTACTTC
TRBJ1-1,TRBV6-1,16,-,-,CASSESAGVGTSGAFF,TGTGCCAGCAGTGAATCGGCAGGGGTTGGAACTTCGGGCGCTTTCTTT
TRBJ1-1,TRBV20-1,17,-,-,CSARDGGPGRGVTEAFF,TGCAGTGCTAGAGACGGGGGTCCGGGAAGGGGGGTCACTGAAGCTTTCTTT
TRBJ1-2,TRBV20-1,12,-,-,CSAPPAYYGYTF,TGCAGTGCCCCCCCGGCCTACTATGGCTACACCTTC
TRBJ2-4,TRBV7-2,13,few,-,CASSLGRNNEQYF,TGTGCCAGCAGCTTAGGCCGGAACAATGAGCAGTACTTC
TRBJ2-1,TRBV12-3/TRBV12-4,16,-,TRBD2,CASNPTSGGAYNEQFF,TGTGCCAGCAACCCGACTAGCGGGGGGGCCTACAATGAGCAGTTCTTC
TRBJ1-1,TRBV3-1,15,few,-,CASSQGGRGGPEAFF,TGTGCCAGCAGCCAAGGGGGCAGGGGAGGTCCTGAAGCTTTCTTT
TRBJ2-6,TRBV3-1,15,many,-,CASSLLTSGANVLTF,TGTGCCAGCAGCCTGCTCACCTCTGGGGCCAACGTCCTGACTTTC
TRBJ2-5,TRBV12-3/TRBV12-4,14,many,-,CASSPGVTQETQYF,TGTGCCAGCAGTCCGGGTGTCACCCAAGAGACCCAGTACTTC